This TCR beta chain was recovered during a study of identical twins. General study findings and limits: Invariant MAIT and iNKT cells could partly confound zero-insertion analyses.

Remarks on this clonotype: The target antigen is unknown.

Each CDR3 protein is one row after TCRdb ran MiXCR on the 5' RACE reads. Seen here are fewer than 900,000 distinct CDR3 sequences, about 18% observed once, and the top ten hold about an eighth. The CDR3 consists of 14 residues. The V end was cut by 3 bases, the J end by 7 bases, with 14 bases between. Germline CDR1 SGHAT, CDR2 FQNNGV. The same data also went into a second study, on T cells expressing NK-cell markers. From that study: More than five donors had dominant NKG2C+ clonotypes that comprised roughly 1.0-7.5% of their CD8+ T cells.

Material: PBMCs. This rearrangement joins TRBV11-2 to TRBJ2-3, with D tentatively TRBD2 (5 bases). The sequence was collected from a woman between 18 and 29 years old in good health. The CDR3 nucleotides are TGTGCCAGCAGCTTCGGGATCTCACTAAATACGCAGTATTTT. It encodes CASSFGISLNTQYF.